This T cell receptor beta chain came from a study of PD-1 blockade in classical Hodgkin lymphoma. This clone was counted a single time. CDR3 length: 14 residues. In germline, CDR1 is MNHEY, CDR2 SVGAGI. Trimming pared 6 bases from V and 7 bases from J, leaving 15 bases between. Only in-frame clones appear in the TCRdb table, and some are missing; sequencing was by immunoSEQ multiplex PCR. Among tens of thousands of clones, nearly 90% were seen once, and the ten largest hold about 8.1%. Indicated time point: cycle 4 day 1 (C4D1), after less than 7 weeks of nivolumab. Every single patient, without exception, relapsed after autologous stem cell transplantation, and brentuximab vedotin exposure varied.

J is TRBJ1-4 and V is TRBV6-5, with D perhaps TRBD1 (6 bases). This receptor was taken from a human donor with classical Hodgkin lymphoma. The source material was peripheral blood mononuclear cells (PBMCs), sampled before the fourth cycle of nivolumab. This CDR3 is CASRPTGNLEKLFF. CDR3 DNA: TGTGCCAGCAGGCCGACAGGCAACCTTGAAAAACTGTTTTTT.